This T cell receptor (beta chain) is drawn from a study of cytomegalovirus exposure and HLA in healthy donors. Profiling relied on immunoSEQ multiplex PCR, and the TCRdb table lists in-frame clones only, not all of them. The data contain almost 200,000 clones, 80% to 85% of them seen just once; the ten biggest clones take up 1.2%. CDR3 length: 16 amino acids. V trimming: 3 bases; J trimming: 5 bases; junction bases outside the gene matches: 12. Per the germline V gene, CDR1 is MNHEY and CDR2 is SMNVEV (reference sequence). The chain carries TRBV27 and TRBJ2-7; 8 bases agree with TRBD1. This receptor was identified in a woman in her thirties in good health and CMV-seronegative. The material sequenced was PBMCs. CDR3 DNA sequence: TGTGCCAGCAGTTTTCTCTCGGACAGGGCGGGGAACGAGCAGTACTTC. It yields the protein CASSFLSDRAGNEQYF.